This entry is about one TCR beta chain. Given a much more abundant clone one base away, this may be a read error. Time point reported: before trial treatment. This record belongs to a study of low-dose radiotherapy and immunotherapy resistance in tumors. Primers used for first-strand cDNA, a TRAV- and TRBV-specific set, covered both alpha and beta chains. Both a constant-region primer and a V-primer adapter served to amplify TCRs across 20 PCR cycles. TCRdb re-derived calls from the reads in MiXCR, one entry per CDR3 protein. The repertoire has some 57,000 distinct CDR3 sequences, about 25% of them found once; the top ten carry 5.7%. The TCR originated in a male donor with prostate cancer. Sequenced material: PBMCs, taken before treatment.

CDR3 bases: TGTGCCAGCAGCCGACCTAGCGGGGGAGTCGTCTACGAGCAGTTCTTC. It encodes CASSRPSGGVVYEQFF. The chain links TRBV7-9 to TRBJ2-1; 10 positions agree with TRBD2. The V segment lost 5 bases and the J segment 10 bases; nucleotides outside the gene matches: 14. CDR1 SEHNR and CDR2 FQNEAQ come from the germline V gene (reference sequence). This CDR3 contains 16 residues.